Following are 16 T cell receptor beta chains from one sample sequenced in a study of a mutant IDH1 vaccine in newly diagnosed glioma. Clones were sequenced by immunoSEQ multiplex PCR, and TCRdb holds only the in-frame ones, with some missing. The data show about 64,000 clones, approximately 84% seen once. These receptors have no known antigen. Time point given: week 11, during vaccination. Mutant IDH1 20-mer peptide, at 300 ug, made up each vaccine dose, with topical imiquimod. Source: PBMCs, taken from a glioma patient whose treatment included an IDH1 peptide vaccine. The receptors shown here come from a woman aged 45-59 years with glioma.

This CDR3 is CASSIGTGFPNSPLHF. The CDR3 DNA is TGTGCCAGTAGTATAGGGACAGGGTTTCCCAATTCACCCCTCCACTTT. This chain uses TRBV19 with TRBJ1-6, with 8 bases fitting TRBD1. Trimming cost V 1 base and J 7 bases; bases outside gene matches: 6. CDR3 length equals 16 residues. Germline values: CDR1 LNHDA, CDR2 SQIVND (reference sequence).

The chain employs TRBV27 and TRBJ2-5; D is possibly TRBD1 (5 bases). The end of the DNA is better explained by TRBJ2-7, so the J call may be wrong. From germline, CDR1 is MNHEY and CDR2 SMNVEV (reference sequence). The CDR3 loop spans 13 amino acids. The CDR3 DNA reads as TGTGCCAGCAGTACAGGCAGGGTGGACGAGCAGTACTTC. It encodes CASSTGRVDEQYF.

This clone was seen more than once but under ten times. The J gene is TRBJ1-6, the V gene TRBV6-1, with D maybe TRBD1 (5 bases). The CDR3 totals 14 residues. V lost 6 bases, J lost 6 bases, and 12 bases lay in between. In germline, CDR1 is MNHNS, CDR2 SASEGT. The CDR3 DNA reads as TGTGCCAGCAGCGTTGGGGGGTCTAATTCACCCCTCCACTTT. It codes for CASSVGGSNSPLHF.

The chain's CDR3 is CASSLRGRNYGYTF. The CDR3, as DNA: TGCGCCAGCAGTCTCCGGGGGCGGAACTATGGCTACACCTTC. The chain couples TRBV23-1 to TRBJ1-2; D is perhaps TRBD1 (6 bases). TRBV23-1 is an ORF, and what it does is uncertain. The CDR3 extends over 14 amino acids. The V and J ends lost 4 bases and 2 bases respectively, with 11 bases between them.

V usage is TRBV7-8 and J usage is TRBJ2-7; 16 bases fit TRBD2. CDR3 size: 14 residues. Germline CDR1 reads SGHVS; CDR2 reads FQNEAQ. V shed 4 bases and J 7 bases; nucleotides not matched to a gene: 1. CDR3 residues: CASSSGLAGGEQYF. CDR3 nucleotides: TGTGCCAGCAGCTCGGGACTAGCGGGGGGGGAGCAGTACTTC.

This clone was counted only a few times. V and J are TRBV20-1 and TRBJ1-1, with D unclear. The length of the CDR3 is 11 residues. Trimming removed 1 base from V and 0 bases from J, with 0 bases in between. Germline loops: CDR1 DFQATT, CDR2 SNEGSKA (reference sequence). The CDR3 here is CSARVNTEAFF. The DNA of the CDR3 is TGCAGTGCTAGAGTGAACACTGAAGCTTTCTTT.

V usage is TRBV6-4 and J usage is TRBJ2-1, with D unresolved. The length of the CDR3 is 15 residues. The germline V and J ends were trimmed by 5 bases and 3 bases, with 14 bases remaining between them. The germline V gene encodes CDR1 MRHNA and CDR2 SNTAGT. As DNA, the CDR3 is TGTGCCAGCAGTCTCCGAGGCGAGAACTACAATGAGCAGTTCTTC. This translates into CASSLRGENYNEQFF.

This sequence joins TRBV7-2 and TRBJ2-7, with D uncertain. V lost 1 base and J lost 4, with 5 bases in between. This CDR3 is 12 amino acids long. Germline V lookup: CDR1 SGHTA, CDR2 FQGNSA. CDR3 sequence (DNA): TGTGCCAGCAGCTTAGTAAGGTACGAGCAGTACTTC. Its protein is CASSLVRYEQYF.

The V gene is TRBV11-3, the J gene TRBJ1-1; D perhaps matches TRBD1 (5 bases). Germline lookup yields CDR1 SGHNT and CDR2 YENEEA. V shed 4 bases and J shed 5 bases, with 11 bases lying between them. The CDR3 consists of 13 residues. The DNA for the CDR3 is TGTGCCAGCAGCTCTCCCAGGGTAACTGAAGCTTTCTTT. It is translated as CASSSPRVTEAFF.

The V call is TRBV7-2, the J call TRBJ2-3; 10 bases agree with TRBD2. The CDR3 contains 16 residues. Germline CDR1 is SGHTA and CDR2 is FQGNSA. With 5 bases clipped from V and 2 bases from J, the junction kept 7 bases outside the gene matches. In DNA, the CDR3 is TGTGCCAGCAGCCCTCTAGCGGGGGCCCCCACAGATACGCAGTATTTT. This codes for CASSPLAGAPTDTQYF.

This clone was seen a few times. The chain employs TRBV4-1 and TRBJ1-1, with D perhaps matching TRBD1 (5 bases). The CDR3 runs 15 residues. CDR1 MGHRA and CDR2 YSYEKL come from the germline V gene. Between the trimmed V and J ends, which lost 2 bases and 1 base, there was a span of 11 bases. CDR3 nucleotide sequence: TGCGCCAGCAGCCAACACTCTCAGGGGAACACTGAAGCTTTCTTT. Its translation: CASSQHSQGNTEAFF.

This chain's CDR3 is CASSQGVREGDYGYTF. The DNA for the CDR3 is TGTGCCAGCAGCCAAGGGGTCCGCGAAGGAGACTATGGCTACACCTTC. The rearrangement uses TRBV14 and TRBJ1-2; D unresolved. V shed 1 base and J shed 3 bases, with 15 bases lying between them. The CDR3 loop spans 16 amino acids. CDR1 is SGHDN, CDR2 FVKESK, per germline.

This clone was counted a single time. V is TRBV27 and J is TRBJ1-1; weak D call: TRBD1 (6 bases). CDR3 length equals 16 residues. The germline gives CDR1 MNHEY, CDR2 SMNVEV (reference sequence). V gave up 2 bases and J gave up 0 bases, with 13 bases separating them. CDR3 sequence (DNA): TGTGCCAGCAGTTTAGGCAGGGGATACTTGAACACTGAAGCTTTCTTT. Its protein product is CASSLGRGYLNTEAFF.

This chain joins TRBV7-2 and TRBJ2-1, with 10 positions matching TRBD1. Germline CDR1 and CDR2: SGHTA and FQGNSA. CDR3 length equals 14 residues. J lost 8 bases, V lost 4 bases, and 5 bases had no gene match. CDR3 residues: CASSYWDRGHEQFF. The CDR3 DNA follows: TGTGCCAGCAGCTACTGGGACAGGGGCCATGAGCAGTTCTTC.

V is TRBV9 and J is TRBJ2-2, with D unclear. In germline, CDR1 is SGDLS, CDR2 YYNGEE. CDR3 length: 13 amino acids. V shed 1 base and J shed 4 bases, with 5 bases lying between them. The chain's CDR3 is CASSVFSTGELFF. CDR3 sequence (DNA): TGTGCCAGCAGCGTATTCTCCACCGGGGAGCTGTTTTTT.

The rearrangement uses TRBV2 and TRBJ1-1; D perhaps matches TRBD1 (6 bases). Germline V gene data show CDR1 as SNHLY and CDR2 as FYNNEI. The CDR3 contains 13 residues. Trimming removed 7 bases at V and 3 bases at J, with 12 bases between. CDR3 amino acids: CASTLEGDTEAFF. Written as DNA, the CDR3 is TGTGCCAGCACCCTAGAGGGGGACACTGAAGCTTTCTTT.